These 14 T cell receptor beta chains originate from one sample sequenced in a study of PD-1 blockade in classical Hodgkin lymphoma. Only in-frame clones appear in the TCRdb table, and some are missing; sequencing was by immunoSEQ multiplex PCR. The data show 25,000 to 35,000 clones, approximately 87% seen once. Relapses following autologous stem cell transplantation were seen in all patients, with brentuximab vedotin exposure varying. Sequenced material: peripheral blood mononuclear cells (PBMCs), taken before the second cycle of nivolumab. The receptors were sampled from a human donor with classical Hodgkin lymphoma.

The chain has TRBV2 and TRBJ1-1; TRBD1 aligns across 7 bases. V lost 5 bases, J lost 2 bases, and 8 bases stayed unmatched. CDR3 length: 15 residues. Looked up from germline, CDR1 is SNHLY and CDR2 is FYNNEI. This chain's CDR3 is CASSPRQGPNTEAFF. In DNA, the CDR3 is TGTGCCAGCAGTCCAAGACAGGGCCCCAACACTGAAGCTTTCTTT.

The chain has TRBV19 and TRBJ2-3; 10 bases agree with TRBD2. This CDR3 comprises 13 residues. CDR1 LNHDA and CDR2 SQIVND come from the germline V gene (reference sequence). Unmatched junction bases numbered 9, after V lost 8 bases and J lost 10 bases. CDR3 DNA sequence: TGTGCCAGTTCAGCGGGGGGGCCCTTATCGCAGTATTTT. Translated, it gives CASSAGGPLSQYF.

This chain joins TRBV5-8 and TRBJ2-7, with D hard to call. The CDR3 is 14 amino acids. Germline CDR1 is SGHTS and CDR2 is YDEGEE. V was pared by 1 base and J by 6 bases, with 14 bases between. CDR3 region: CASSLPVVHGEQYF. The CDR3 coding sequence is TGTGCCAGCAGCTTGCCGGTAGTACATGGCGAGCAGTACTTC.

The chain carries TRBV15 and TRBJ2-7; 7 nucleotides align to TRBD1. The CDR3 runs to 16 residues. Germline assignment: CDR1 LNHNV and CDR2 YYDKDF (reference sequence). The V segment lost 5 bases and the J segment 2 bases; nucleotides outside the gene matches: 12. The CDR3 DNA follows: TGTGCCACCAGCCCTCTCACAGGGGACACGGCCTACGAGCAGTACTTC. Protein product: CATSPLTGDTAYEQYF.

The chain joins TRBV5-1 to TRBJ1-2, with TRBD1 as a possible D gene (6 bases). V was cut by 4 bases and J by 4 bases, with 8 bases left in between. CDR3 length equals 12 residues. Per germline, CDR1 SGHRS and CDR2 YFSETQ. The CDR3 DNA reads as TGCGCCAGCAGCCCAGGGGTCTATGGCTACACCTTC. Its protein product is CASSPGVYGYTF.

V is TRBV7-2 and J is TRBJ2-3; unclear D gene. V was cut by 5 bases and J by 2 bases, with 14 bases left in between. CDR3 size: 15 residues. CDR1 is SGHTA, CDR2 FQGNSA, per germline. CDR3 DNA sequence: TGTGCCAGCAGCCAAACCCTAACTAACACAGATACGCAGTATTTT. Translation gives CASSQTLTNTDTQYF.

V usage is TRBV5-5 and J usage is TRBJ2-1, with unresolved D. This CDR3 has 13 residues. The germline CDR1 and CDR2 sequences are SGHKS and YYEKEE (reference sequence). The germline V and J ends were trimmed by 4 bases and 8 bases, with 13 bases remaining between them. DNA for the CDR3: TGTGCCAGCAGCCTCCTGAGCGCCGATGAGCAGTTCTTC. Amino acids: CASSLLSADEQFF.

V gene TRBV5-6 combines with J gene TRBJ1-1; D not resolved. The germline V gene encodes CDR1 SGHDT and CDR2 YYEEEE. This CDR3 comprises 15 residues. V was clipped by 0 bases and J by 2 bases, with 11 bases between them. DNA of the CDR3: TGTGCCAGCAGCTTGGGTAGACGTCGAAACACTGAAGCTTTCTTT. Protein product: CASSLGRRRNTEAFF.

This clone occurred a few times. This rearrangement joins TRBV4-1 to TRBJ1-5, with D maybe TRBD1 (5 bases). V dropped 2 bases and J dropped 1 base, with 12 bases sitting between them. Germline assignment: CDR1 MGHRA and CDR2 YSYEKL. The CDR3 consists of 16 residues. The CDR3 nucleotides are TGCGCCAGCAGCCAAATGGCAGGGTTGAGCAATCAGCCCCAGCATTTT. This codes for CASSQMAGLSNQPQHF.

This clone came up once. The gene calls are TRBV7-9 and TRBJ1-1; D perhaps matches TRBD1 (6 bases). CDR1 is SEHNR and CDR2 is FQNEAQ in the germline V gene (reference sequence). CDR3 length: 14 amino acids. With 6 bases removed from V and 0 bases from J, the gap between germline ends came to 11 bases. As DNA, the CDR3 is TGTGCCAGCAGTCAGGGACACTTGAACACTGAAGCTTTCTTT. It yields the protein CASSQGHLNTEAFF.

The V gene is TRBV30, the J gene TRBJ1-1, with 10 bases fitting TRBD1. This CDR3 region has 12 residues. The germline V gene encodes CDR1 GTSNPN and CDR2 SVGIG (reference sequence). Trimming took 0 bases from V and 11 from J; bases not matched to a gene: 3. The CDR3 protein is CAWSVGTGDAFF. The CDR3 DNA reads TGTGCCTGGAGTGTGGGGACAGGGGATGCTTTCTTT.

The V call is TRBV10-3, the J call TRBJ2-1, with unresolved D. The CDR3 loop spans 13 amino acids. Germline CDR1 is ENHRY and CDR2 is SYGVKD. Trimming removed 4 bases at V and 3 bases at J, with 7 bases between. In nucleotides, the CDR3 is TGTGCCATCAGTGCAGTCAGCTACAATGAGCAGTTCTTC. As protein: CAISAVSYNEQFF.

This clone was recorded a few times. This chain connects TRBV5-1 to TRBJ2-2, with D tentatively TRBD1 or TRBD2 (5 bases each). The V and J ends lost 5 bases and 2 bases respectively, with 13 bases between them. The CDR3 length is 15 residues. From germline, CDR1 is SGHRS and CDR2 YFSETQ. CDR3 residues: CASSWRGDNTGELFF. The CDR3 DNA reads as TGCGCCAGCAGTTGGAGAGGGGATAACACCGGGGAGCTGTTTTTT.

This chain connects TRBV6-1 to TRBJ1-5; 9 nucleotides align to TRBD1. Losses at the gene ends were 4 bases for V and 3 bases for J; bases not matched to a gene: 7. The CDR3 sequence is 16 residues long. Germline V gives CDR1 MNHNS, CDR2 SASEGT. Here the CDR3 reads CASSVQGAGVNQPQHF. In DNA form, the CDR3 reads TGTGCCAGCAGTGTACAGGGGGCGGGGGTCAATCAGCCCCAGCATTTT.